This T cell receptor (beta chain) was sequenced during a study of chemoradiotherapy in HPV16-positive cancers. J was trimmed by 9 bases and V by 2 bases; bases with no gene match: 6. CDR1 and CDR2 from the germline V gene are SGHRS and YFSETQ. This CDR3 is built from 15 residues. Repertoires were generated with immunoSEQ multiplex PCR, while TCRdb's copy carries only in-frame clones and drops some. The profile shows 25,000 to 35,000 clones, more than 75% of them singletons. This clonotype was obtained from a human donor with HPV-associated anogenital cancer. V and J are TRBV5-1 and TRBJ1-6; 9 nucleotides agree with TRBD1. Sequences were derived from blood, sampled from a patient who underwent chemoradiotherapy. CDR3 sequence reads: CASSLRTGEGSPLHF. CDR3 bases: TGCGCCAGCAGCTTAAGGACAGGGGAGGGTTCACCCCTCCACTTT.